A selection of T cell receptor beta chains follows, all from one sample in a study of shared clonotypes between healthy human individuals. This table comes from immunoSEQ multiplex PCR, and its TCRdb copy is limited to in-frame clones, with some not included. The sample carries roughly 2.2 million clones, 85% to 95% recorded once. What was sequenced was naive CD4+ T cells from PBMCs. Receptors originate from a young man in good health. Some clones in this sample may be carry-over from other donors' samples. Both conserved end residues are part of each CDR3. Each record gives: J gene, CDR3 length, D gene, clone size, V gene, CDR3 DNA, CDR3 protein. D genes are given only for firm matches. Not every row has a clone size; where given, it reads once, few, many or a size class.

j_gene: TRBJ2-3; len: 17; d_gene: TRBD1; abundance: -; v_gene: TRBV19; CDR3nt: TGTGCCAGTAGCGAAGTCCAGGGGGCGGTTGGTGTGGATACGCAGTATTTT; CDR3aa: CASSEVQGAVGVDTQYF
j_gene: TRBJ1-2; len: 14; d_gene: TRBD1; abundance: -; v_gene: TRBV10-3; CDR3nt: TGTGCCATCAGAGGACAGGGCTCCAACTATGGCTACACCTTC; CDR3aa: CAIRGQGSNYGYTF
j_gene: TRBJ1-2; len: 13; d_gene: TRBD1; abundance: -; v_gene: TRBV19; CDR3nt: TGTGCCAGTAGGGGGGACAGTTACTATGGCTACACCTTC; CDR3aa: CASRGDSYYGYTF
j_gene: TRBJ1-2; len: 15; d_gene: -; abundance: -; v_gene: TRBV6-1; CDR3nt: TGTGCCAGCGGCCCCGGGACAACTCGTAACTATGGCTACACCTTC; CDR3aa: CASGPGTTRNYGYTF
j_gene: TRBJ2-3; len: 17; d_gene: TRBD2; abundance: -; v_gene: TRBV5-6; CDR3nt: TGTGCCAGCAGCTTGGCCAGGACTAGCGGGAGGGCAGATACGCAGTATTTT; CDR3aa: CASSLARTSGRADTQYF
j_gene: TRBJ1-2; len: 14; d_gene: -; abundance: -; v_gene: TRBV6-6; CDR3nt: TGTGCCAGCAGTTACTCTGGGGACGCAGATGGCTACACCTTC; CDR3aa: CASSYSGDADGYTF
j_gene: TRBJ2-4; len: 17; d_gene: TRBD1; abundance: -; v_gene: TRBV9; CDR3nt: TGTGCCAGCAGCTCGACCGACAGGGGAAGGGCCAAAAACATTCAGTACTTC; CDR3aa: CASSSTDRGRAKNIQYF
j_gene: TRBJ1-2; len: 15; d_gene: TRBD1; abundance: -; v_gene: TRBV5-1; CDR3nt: TGCGCCAGCAGCCCCGAGGGACAGGGGAACTATGGCTACACCTTC; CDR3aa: CASSPEGQGNYGYTF
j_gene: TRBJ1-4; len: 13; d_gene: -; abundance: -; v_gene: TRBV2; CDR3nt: TGTGCCAGCACCCCGGGACGAAACGGAAAACTGTTTTTT; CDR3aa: CASTPGRNGKLFF
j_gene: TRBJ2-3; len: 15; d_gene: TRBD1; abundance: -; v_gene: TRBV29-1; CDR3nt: TGCAGCGTTGCAGGGTGGCAGGGGGCAACAGATACGCAGTATTTT; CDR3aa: CSVAGWQGATDTQYF
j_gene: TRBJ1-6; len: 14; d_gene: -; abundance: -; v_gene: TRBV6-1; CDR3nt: TGTGCCAGCAGCCCGGACAGATTCGATTCACCCCTCCACTTT; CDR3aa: CASSPDRFDSPLHF
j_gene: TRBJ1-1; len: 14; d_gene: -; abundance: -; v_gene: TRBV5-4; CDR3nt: TGTGCCAGCAGCTTGGGAGGGTTGAACACTGAAGCTTTCTTT; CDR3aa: CASSLGGLNTEAFF
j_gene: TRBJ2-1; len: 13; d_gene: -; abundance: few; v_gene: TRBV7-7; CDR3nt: TGTGCCAGCAGCTTAGAGTTGGGCAATGAGCAGTTCTTC; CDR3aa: CASSLELGNEQFF
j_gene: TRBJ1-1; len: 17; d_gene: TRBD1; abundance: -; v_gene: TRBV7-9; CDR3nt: TGTGCCAGCAGCTTAGATGGGGGAGGACAGGGGTGGACTGAAGCTTTCTTT; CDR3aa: CASSLDGGGQGWTEAFF
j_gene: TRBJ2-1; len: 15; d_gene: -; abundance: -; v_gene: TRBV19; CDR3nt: TGTGCCAGTAGTGGTGGGACCAACATGGTGGGTGAGCAGTTCTTC; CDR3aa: CASSGGTNMVGEQFF
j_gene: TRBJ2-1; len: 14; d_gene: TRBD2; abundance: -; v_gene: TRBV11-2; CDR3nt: TGTGCCAGCAGCTGGGGACTAGCCCCAAATGAGCAGTTCTTC; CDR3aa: CASSWGLAPNEQFF
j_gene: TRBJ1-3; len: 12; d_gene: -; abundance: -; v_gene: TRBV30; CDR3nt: TGTGCCTGGAGCTACTCTGGAAACACCATATATTTT; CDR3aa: CAWSYSGNTIYF
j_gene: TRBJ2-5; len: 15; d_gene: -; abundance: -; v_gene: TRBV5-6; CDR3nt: TGTGCCAGCAGCCCCAAAAGATGGTACCAAGAGACCCAGTACTTC; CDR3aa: CASSPKRWYQETQYF
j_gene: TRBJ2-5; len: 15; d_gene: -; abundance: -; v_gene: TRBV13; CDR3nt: TGTGCCAGCAGCTCCTTGGGGCTAGCTAGCGAGACCCAGTACTTC; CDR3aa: CASSSLGLASETQYF
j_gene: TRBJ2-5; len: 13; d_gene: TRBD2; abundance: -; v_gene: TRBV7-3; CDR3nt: TGTGCCAGCAGCCAGACTAGCGCCGAGTCCCAGTACTTC; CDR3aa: CASSQTSAESQYF
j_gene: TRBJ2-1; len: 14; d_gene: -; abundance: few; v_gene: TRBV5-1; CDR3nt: TGCGCCAGCAGCCTAGGACTCCCGAACGATGAGCAGTTCTTC; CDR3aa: CASSLGLPNDEQFF
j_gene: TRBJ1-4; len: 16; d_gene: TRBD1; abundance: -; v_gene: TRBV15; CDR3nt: TGTGCCACCAGCAGACACCCGGGACAGGGGGGGGAAAAACTGTTTTTT; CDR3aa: CATSRHPGQGGEKLFF
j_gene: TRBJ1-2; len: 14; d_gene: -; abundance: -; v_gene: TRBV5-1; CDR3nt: TGCGCCAGCAGCTTGGGACAGGATGAGGATGGCTACACCTTC; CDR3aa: CASSLGQDEDGYTF
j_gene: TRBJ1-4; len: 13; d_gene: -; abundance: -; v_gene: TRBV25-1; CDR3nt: TGTGCCAGCAATGGGCAGAGTAGGGAAAAACTGTTTTTT; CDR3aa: CASNGQSREKLFF
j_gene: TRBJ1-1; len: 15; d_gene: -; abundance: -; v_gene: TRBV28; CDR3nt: TGTGCCAGCAGTGTAGTGGGGGGGACGAACACTGAAGCTTTCTTT; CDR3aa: CASSVVGGTNTEAFF
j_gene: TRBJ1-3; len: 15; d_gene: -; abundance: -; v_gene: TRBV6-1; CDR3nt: TGTGCCAGCAGCGGGGGGCACCACTCTGGAAACACCATATATTTT; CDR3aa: CASSGGHHSGNTIYF
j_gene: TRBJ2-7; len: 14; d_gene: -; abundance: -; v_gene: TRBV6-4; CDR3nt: TGTGCCAGCAGCGCGTCCAGTGGTTCCTACGAGCAGTACTTC; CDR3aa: CASSASSGSYEQYF
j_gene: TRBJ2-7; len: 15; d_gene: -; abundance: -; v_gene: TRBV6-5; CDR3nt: TGTGCCAGCAGCAAAATTAAGGTGACGTCCTACGAGCAGTACTTC; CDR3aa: CASSKIKVTSYEQYF
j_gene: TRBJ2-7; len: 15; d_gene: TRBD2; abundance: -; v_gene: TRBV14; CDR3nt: TGTGCCAGCAGCGCGGGACTAGCGGAGACCTACGAGCAGTACTTC; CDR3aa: CASSAGLAETYEQYF